These T cell receptor beta chains were read from a single sample in a study of blood T cell repertoires in COVID-19. TCRdb's copy holds only in-frame clones and misses some; the assay was immunoSEQ multiplex PCR. The sample lists fewer than 250,000 clones, around four fifths seen once, with about 2% in the top ten. The sequencing sample was made of peripheral blood. These receptors all come from a woman older than 75 with acute or convalescent COVID-19. The CDR3 runs from the conserved cysteine through the conserved F or W. D genes are given only for firm matches. Clone size, where shown, is once, few, many, or a class for clones that have expanded.

clone_size d_call cdr3_length j_call v_call cdr3_aa cdr3_nt
once NA 13 TRBJ2-1 TRBV5-4 CASTVGVYNEQFF TGTGCCAGCACAGTTGGTGTCTACAATGAGCAGTTCTTC
NA NA 12 TRBJ1-2 TRBV10-3 CAISGAGRGYTF TGTGCCATCAGTGGGGCCGGGAGAGGCTACACCTTC
NA NA 14 TRBJ2-5 TRBV6-5 CASTRGGTQETQYF TGTGCCAGCACGAGGGGGGGAACCCAAGAGACCCAGTACTTC
NA TRBD1 13 TRBJ1-1 TRBV7-3 CASSWTGSTEAFF TGTGCCAGCAGCTGGACAGGTAGCACTGAAGCTTTCTTT
few TRBD1 17 TRBJ2-6 TRBV18 CASSPGTGLSGANVLTF TGTGCCAGCTCACCCGGGACAGGACTCTCTGGGGCCAACGTCCTGACTTTC
once TRBD1 14 TRBJ2-7 TRBV7-2 CASSRRDRTYEQYF TGTGCCAGCAGCAGAAGGGACAGGACCTACGAGCAGTACTTC
NA TRBD1 13 TRBJ1-2 TRBV27 CASSLTGGRGYTF TGTGCCAGCAGTTTGACAGGGGGCCGTGGCTACACCTTC
NA NA 15 TRBJ1-6 TRBV9 CASSVDNSVRSPLHF TGTGCCAGCAGCGTAGACAACAGTGTGCGCTCACCCCTCCACTTT
once TRBD2 19 TRBJ2-2 TRBV7-2 CASSLAFLAGGVNTGELFF TGTGCCAGCAGCTTAGCGTTTTTAGCGGGAGGGGTGAACACCGGGGAGCTGTTTTTT
NA TRBD2 17 TRBJ2-3 TRBV19 CASSPRLAGGRTDTQYF TGTGCCAGTAGTCCACGACTAGCGGGAGGACGCACAGATACGCAGTATTTT
NA NA 14 TRBJ2-5 TRBV6-6 CASSYIAPRETQYF TGTGCCAGCAGTTACATCGCCCCCCGGGAGACCCAGTACTTC
NA TRBD1 14 TRBJ2-7 TRBV27 CASSLYRGSYEQYF TGTGCCAGCAGTTTATACAGGGGCTCCTACGAGCAGTACTTC
once TRBD1 15 TRBJ2-7 TRBV11-1 CASSLNRGGTYEQYF TGTGCCAGCAGCCTCAACAGGGGCGGCACCTACGAGCAGTACTTC
NA TRBD1 14 TRBJ1-4 TRBV7-9 CASSLTQGGEKLFF TGTGCCAGCAGCTTAACACAGGGGGGCGAAAAACTGTTTTTT
once TRBD2 15 TRBJ2-3 TRBV20-1 CSASSPSGTTDTQYF TGCAGTGCTAGTTCTCCTAGCGGGACTACAGATACGCAGTATTTT
few NA 15 TRBJ2-3 TRBV11-1 CASSLRLVGTDTQYF TGTGCCAGCAGCCTAAGACTAGTAGGGACAGATACGCAGTATTTT
NA NA 13 TRBJ1-5 TRBV14 CASSQAGQEPQHF TGTGCCAGCAGCCAAGCAGGGCAGGAGCCCCAGCATTTT
NA TRBD2 15 TRBJ2-1 TRBV2 CASSEALAGYNEQFF TGTGCCAGCAGTGAAGCGCTAGCGGGGTACAATGAGCAGTTCTTC
NA NA 16 TRBJ2-1 TRBV28 CASSLMWSPSYNEQFF TGTGCCAGCAGTTTAATGTGGAGCCCCTCCTACAATGAGCAGTTCTTC
NA TRBD1 15 TRBJ1-2 TRBV4-3 CASSQRDRGNYGYTF TGCGCCAGCAGCCAGAGAGACAGGGGAAACTATGGCTACACCTTC
few NA 15 TRBJ2-3 TRBV15 CATSRGGAGTDTQYF TGTGCCACCAGCAGAGGAGGGGCGGGGACAGATACGCAGTATTTT
NA TRBD2 18 TRBJ2-2 TRBV5-1 CASSLPKTSGGNTGELFF TGCGCCAGCAGCTTACCGAAGACTAGCGGGGGGAACACCGGGGAGCTGTTTTTT
once NA 14 TRBJ2-3 TRBV3-1/TRBV3-2 CASRVRGNTDTQYF TGTGCCAGCAGGGTAAGGGGCAACACAGATACGCAGTATTTT
once TRBD1 14 TRBJ1-2 TRBV18 CASSPPTGGHGYTF TGTGCCAGCTCACCACCGACAGGGGGCCATGGCTACACCTTC
NA TRBD1 18 TRBJ1-5 TRBV7-9 CASSFTPTGTGVNQPQHF TGTGCCAGCAGCTTTACACCCACCGGGACAGGGGTCAATCAGCCCCAGCATTTT
NA TRBD1 14 TRBJ1-4 TRBV7-9 CASSSGQNSEKLFF TGTGCCAGCAGCTCGGGACAGAACAGTGAAAAACTGTTTTTT
once TRBD1 15 TRBJ2-7 TRBV11-2 CASSLVPGQFYEQYF TGTGCCAGCAGCTTAGTTCCGGGACAGTTCTACGAGCAGTACTTC
NA NA 15 TRBJ2-3 TRBV5-1 CASSLVVSSTDTQYF TGCGCCAGCAGCTTGGTTGTATCTAGCACAGATACGCAGTATTTT
NA TRBD1 17 TRBJ2-3 TRBV28 CASRGGIQRHIWDTQYF TGTGCCAGCCGAGGGGGCATTCAGCGCCACATCTGGGATACGCAGTATTTT
once NA 16 TRBJ2-1 TRBV5-1 CASSLLSRGSGNEQFF TGCGCCAGCAGCTTATTATCTCGGGGGAGTGGGAATGAGCAGTTCTTC
NA NA 16 TRBJ1-3 TRBV5-1 CASSLEPRDSGNTIYF TGCGCCAGCAGCTTGGAACCACGAGACTCTGGAAACACCATATATTTT
NA TRBD1 18 TRBJ2-3 TRBV7-2 CASSFPGQGTRRTDTQYF TGTGCCAGCAGCTTCCCGGGACAGGGGACAAGAAGGACAGATACGCAGTATTTT
NA NA 12 TRBJ1-2 TRBV28 CASSGGGYGYTF TGTGCCAGCAGCGGGGGAGGCTATGGCTACACCTTC
NA TRBD2 14 TRBJ2-1 TRBV28 CASSPSGRPNEQFF TGTGCCAGCAGCCCAAGCGGGAGACCCAATGAGCAGTTCTTC
NA NA 17 TRBJ1-3 TRBV6-2/TRBV6-3 CASSYSSGSRSGNTIYF TGTGCCAGCAGTTACTCGTCCGGGAGCCGCTCTGGAAACACCATATATTTT
NA NA 15 TRBJ2-7 TRBV1 CTSFWTSGSSYEQYF TGCACCAGTTTTTGGACTAGCGGGAGCTCCTACGAGCAGTACTTC
NA NA 12 TRBJ1-2 TRBV5-1 CASSQGGGGYTF TGCGCCAGCAGCCAGGGAGGCGGGGGCTACACCTTC
NA NA 13 TRBJ1-2 TRBV15 CATSRGSGYGYTF TGTGCCACCAGCAGAGGATCGGGCTATGGCTACACCTTC
few NA 15 TRBJ1-3 TRBV4-1 CASSQDAGYGNTIYF TGCGCCAGCAGCCAAGACGCAGGGTACGGAAACACCATATATTTT
NA NA 14 TRBJ2-5 TRBV11-2 CASSLGLRQETQYF TGTGCCAGCAGCCTGGGACTCCGCCAAGAGACCCAGTACTTC
NA NA 15 TRBJ2-1 TRBV18 CASSPPQGTYNEQFF TGTGCCAGCTCACCACCACAGGGAACCTACAATGAGCAGTTCTTC
NA TRBD2 15 TRBJ2-1 TRBV19 CASSRGLAVYNEQFF TGTGCCAGTAGTCGAGGACTAGCCGTCTACAATGAGCAGTTCTTC
NA NA 16 TRBJ2-1 TRBV11-1 CASSFKQGRNYNEQFF TGTGCCAGCAGCTTTAAGCAGGGGCGAAACTACAATGAGCAGTTCTTC
NA NA 15 TRBJ1-1 TRBV4-3 CASSHIATKNTEAFF TGCGCCAGCAGCCACATTGCCACAAAGAACACTGAAGCTTTCTTT
NA NA 13 TRBJ1-1 TRBV2 CASMTEPNTEAFF TGTGCCAGCATGACGGAGCCGAACACTGAAGCTTTCTTT